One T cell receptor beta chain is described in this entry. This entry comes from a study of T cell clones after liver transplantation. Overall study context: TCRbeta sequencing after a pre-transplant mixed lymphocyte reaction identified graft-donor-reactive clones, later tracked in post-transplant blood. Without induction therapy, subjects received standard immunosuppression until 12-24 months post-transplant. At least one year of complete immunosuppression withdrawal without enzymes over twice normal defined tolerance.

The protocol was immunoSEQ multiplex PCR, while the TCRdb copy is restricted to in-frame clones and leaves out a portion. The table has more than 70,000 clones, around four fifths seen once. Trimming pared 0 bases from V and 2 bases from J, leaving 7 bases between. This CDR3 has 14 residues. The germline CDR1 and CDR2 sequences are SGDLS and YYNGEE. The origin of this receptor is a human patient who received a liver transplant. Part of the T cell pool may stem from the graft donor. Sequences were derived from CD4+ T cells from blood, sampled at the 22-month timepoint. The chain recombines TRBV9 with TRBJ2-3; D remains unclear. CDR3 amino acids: CASSVVGDTDTQYF. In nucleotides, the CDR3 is TGTGCCAGCAGCGTAGTTGGCGACACAGATACGCAGTATTTT.